A single sample is the source of the 13 T cell receptor beta chains below, sequenced in a study of blood T cell repertoires in COVID-19. Sequenced by immunoSEQ multiplex PCR; TCRdb stores in-frame clones only, minus some. The sample contains roughly 150,000 clones, over 70% of which appear only once. Sequenced input: PBMCs or T cells enriched from blood (not recorded which). These receptors all come from a man aged 65 to 79 who had been exposed to COVID-19.

This clone was observed once. This chain joins TRBV28 and TRBJ2-5; no reliable D call. This CDR3 is built from 15 residues. V gave up 3 bases and J gave up 9 bases, with 20 bases separating them. Germline V gives CDR1 MDHEN, CDR2 SYDVKM. CDR3 sequence reads: CASSLSDRPGLPQYF. Here the CDR3 DNA reads TGTGCCAGCAGTTTGTCAGACCGGCCCGGGTTGCCCCAGTACTTC.

CDR3 coding DNA: TGTGCCAGCAGCTTGTCTAGCGGGGGCGGTTTCGAGCAGTACTTC. It encodes CASSLSSGGGFEQYF. The chain uses TRBV7-2 and TRBJ2-7; 10 bases are shared with TRBD2. This CDR3 spans 15 amino acids. Germline V gene data show CDR1 as SGHTA and CDR2 as FQGNSA. The trim removed 3 bases at V and 6 bases at J, leaving 8 bases unmatched.

This clone is a singleton in its sample. CDR3 in DNA: TGTGCCAGTAGTCTCGGGACAGGGAGCTACGAGCAGTACTTC. Translated, it gives CASSLGTGSYEQYF. V usage is TRBV19 and J usage is TRBJ2-7; 9 bases align to TRBD1. Germline lookup yields CDR1 LNHDA and CDR2 SQIVND (reference sequence). V was clipped by 5 bases and J by 3 bases; unmatched bases: 5. This CDR3 is 14 amino acids long.

J is TRBJ1-4 and V is TRBV19; 7 nucleotides line up with TRBD1. Trimming took 5 bases from V and 5 from J; bases not matched to a gene: 11. The CDR3 sequence is 16 residues long. CDR1 LNHDA and CDR2 SQIVND come from the germline V gene (reference sequence). The CDR3 DNA reads as TGTGCCAGTAGTGGGGTCTCCGGGGGACAGAATGAAAAACTGTTTTTT. Protein: CASSGVSGGQNEKLFF.

The chain carries TRBV28 and TRBJ1-5; D possibly corresponds to TRBD1 (6 bases). The CDR3 has 16 amino acids. The germline gives CDR1 MDHEN, CDR2 SYDVKM. The V end was cut by 7 bases, the J end by 0 bases, with 16 bases between. As DNA, the CDR3 is TGTGCCAGCACCCCTTGGACAGACTATAGCAATCAGCCCCAGCATTTT. Protein sequence: CASTPWTDYSNQPQHF. Looking up the rest from reference TRBV28 and TRBJ1-5 gives the full variable domain: DVKVTQSSRYLVKRTGEKVFLECVQDMDHENMFWYRQDPGLGLRLIYFSYDVKMKEKGDIPEGYSVSREKKERFSLILESASTNQTSMYLCASTPWTDYSNQPQHFGDGTRLSIL.

The chain combines TRBV7-2 with TRBJ1-3; TRBD1 matches 7 bases. The V and J ends lost 3 bases and 0 bases, in that order; junction bases with no gene match: 5. Germline assignment: CDR1 SGHTA and CDR2 FQGNSA. The CDR3 totals 16 residues. The CDR3 nucleotides read TGTGCCAGCAGCTTGTTGGGACAGAGCTCTGGAAACACCATATATTTT. This codes for CASSLLGQSSGNTIYF.

CDR3 residues: CASSQSFDRGTGELFF. CDR3 DNA: TGCGCCAGCAGCCAATCCTTCGACAGGGGAACCGGGGAGCTGTTTTTT. The V gene is TRBV4-3, the J gene TRBJ2-2, with TRBD1 identical over 8 bases. The CDR3 runs to 16 residues. With V trimmed by 2 bases and J by 5 bases, 7 bases remained unmatched. CDR1 and CDR2 (germline): LGHNA, YSLEER.

This clone has only a few counts. The V call is TRBV14, the J call TRBJ2-2, with D possibly being TRBD1 (6 bases). The CDR3 consists of 17 residues. The ends were cut back, 0 bases at V and 4 bases at J, with 15 bases in the middle. In germline, CDR1 is SGHDN, CDR2 FVKESK. The CDR3: CASSQDHRAVFTGELFF. The CDR3 bases are TGTGCCAGCAGCCAAGATCACAGGGCGGTCTTCACCGGGGAGCTGTTTTTT.

The chain links TRBV12-3 or TRBV12-4 to TRBJ1-4, with D maybe TRBD1 (6 bases). V was cut by 7 bases and J by 8 bases, with 14 bases left in between. The CDR3 length is 13 residues. The CDR3 DNA sequence: TGTGCCAGCACTGGCGGGGGGCGGGAAAAACTGTTTTTT. Amino acid sequence: CASTGGGREKLFF.

The chain combines TRBV5-1 with TRBJ1-1; no definite D call. Germline values: CDR1 SGHRS, CDR2 YFSETQ. Trimming cost V 1 base and J 6 bases, with 10 bases left between them. The CDR3 covers 13 residues. CDR3 protein: CASSLTGIAEAFF. The CDR3, as DNA: TGCGCCAGCAGCTTGACGGGGATCGCTGAAGCTTTCTTT.

The V gene is TRBV7-6, the J gene TRBJ2-7; 7 bases match TRBD2. Germline V gene lookup returns CDR1 SGHVS and CDR2 FNYEAQ. V shed 1 base and J 3 bases; nucleotides not matched to a gene: 9. The CDR3 is 16 residues long. CDR3 bases: TGTGCCAGCAGCTTAGAACACGGGGGAGGGAGCTACGAGCAGTACTTC. Protein sequence: CASSLEHGGGSYEQYF.

The chain combines TRBV5-1 with TRBJ2-7; the match to TRBD1 covers 7 bases. Germline V lookup: CDR1 SGHRS, CDR2 YFSETQ. Unmatched junction bases numbered 5, after V lost 0 bases and J lost 2 bases. The CDR3 loop spans 15 amino acids. CDR3 amino acids: CASSLAGTDPYEQYF. The CDR3 DNA sequence: TGCGCCAGCAGCTTGGCCGGGACAGATCCCTACGAGCAGTACTTC.

The rearrangement uses TRBV6-5 and TRBJ1-2; D not certain. The germline V gene has CDR1 MNHEY and CDR2 SVGAGI. The length of the CDR3 is 14 residues. V was trimmed by 2 bases and J by 4 bases, leaving 11 bases between them. The CDR3 loop reads CASSYGESVYGYTF. In DNA, the CDR3 is TGTGCCAGCAGTTACGGGGAGTCCGTCTATGGCTACACCTTC.